This is a list of T cell receptor beta chains from one sample in a study of T cell responses to AZD1222 COVID-19 vaccine. Profiled with immunoSEQ multiplex PCR; TCRdb holds only in-frame clones, not every one. The repertoire holds 120,000 to 150,000 clones, with almost 95% as singletons. Sequencing was performed on peripheral blood, taken 28 days after the second AZD1222 dose. Receptor source: an adult who received the AZD1222 COVID-19 vaccine. Both conserved end residues are part of each CDR3. A D gene is named only where the DNA matches it firmly. Clone size is shown for a subset of rows, as once, few, many or a class of expanded clone.

clone_size	j_call	d_call	v_call	cdr3_nt	cdr3_aa
NA	TRBJ2-7	NA	TRBV2	TGTGCCAGTGCGGAGTATCCCTACGAGCAGTACTTC	CASAEYPYEQYF
NA	TRBJ1-2	NA	TRBV2	TGTGCCAGCTTCGATTTATCAACCGACTATGGCTACACCTTC	CASFDLSTDYGYTF
few	TRBJ2-3	NA	TRBV27	TGTGCCAGCGGGATTAGAAACACAGATACGCAGTATTTT	CASGIRNTDTQYF
NA	TRBJ2-7	NA	TRBV5-6	TGTGCCAGCAGCTTGGGGGTAGAAGAGCAGTACTTC	CASSLGVEEQYF
NA	TRBJ1-1	NA	TRBV18	TGTGCCAGCTCACCACAGGACACTGAAGCTTTCTTT	CASSPQDTEAFF
NA	TRBJ1-6	TRBD1	TRBV7-9	TGTGCCAGCAGCCTTTCCAGGGGGAATTCACCCCTCCACTTT	CASSLSRGNSPLHF
NA	TRBJ1-6	TRBD1	TRBV6-2/TRBV6-3	TGTGCCAGCAGCACCGGGACAGGGGTCTCACCCCTCCACTTT	CASSTGTGVSPLHF
NA	TRBJ1-2	NA	TRBV24-1	TGTGCCACCAGTTTCAGGGGAAGTGGCTACACCTTC	CATSFRGSGYTF
once	TRBJ1-6	NA	TRBV28	TGTGCCAGCAGTTTAGATCCAGGGAGCTCCTATAATTCACCCCTCCACTTT	CASSLDPGSSYNSPLHF
NA	TRBJ2-1	NA	TRBV24-1	TGTGCCACCAGTGGGGGCGCAGGGAAGGAGGGATACAATGAGCAGTTCTTC	CATSGGAGKEGYNEQFF
NA	TRBJ1-1	TRBD1	TRBV28	TGTGCCAGCAGTTCGATGACAGGGTGGGGGTTGAACACTGAAGCTTTCTTT	CASSSMTGWGLNTEAFF
NA	TRBJ2-1	NA	TRBV10-3	TGTGCCATCAGTGAGGGGGCCCATGAGCAGTTCTTC	CAISEGAHEQFF
NA	TRBJ1-1	TRBD1	TRBV5-4	TGTGCCAGCACCCCACAGGGGCCCATGAACACTGAAGCTTTCTTT	CASTPQGPMNTEAFF
NA	TRBJ1-1	NA	TRBV11-2	TGTGCCAGCAGCTCATACAGGGCACTGAACACTGAAGCTTTCTTT	CASSSYRALNTEAFF
once	TRBJ1-4	NA	TRBV2	TGTGCCAGCAATTGCCCCCCTTCGGCCTACAGGTGCGGGGAGGAAAAACTGTTTTTT	CASNCPPSAYRCGEEKLFF
NA	TRBJ1-1	NA	TRBV11-2	TGTGCCAGCAGCTTTGACAGAACTGAAGCTTTCTTT	CASSFDRTEAFF
NA	TRBJ1-1	NA	TRBV19	TGTGCCAGTAGACTACAGGGTCCCACTGAAGCTTTCTTT	CASRLQGPTEAFF
NA	TRBJ1-1	NA	TRBV6-5	TGTGCCAGCAACCCCTTAAACACTGAAGCTTTCTTT	CASNPLNTEAFF
NA	TRBJ1-2	TRBD1	TRBV5-1	TGCGCCAGCAGCCAGGGACAGCTTAACTATGGCTACACCTTC	CASSQGQLNYGYTF
NA	TRBJ1-2	TRBD1	TRBV6-6	TGTGCCAGCAGGCCGGGACAGGGCTATGGCTACACCTTC	CASRPGQGYGYTF
NA	TRBJ2-3	TRBD2	TRBV18	TGTGCCAGCTCGCGGACGACTAGCGGGAGGGAGGCAGATACGCAGTATTTT	CASSRTTSGREADTQYF
NA	TRBJ1-2	NA	TRBV7-2	TGTGCCAGCAGCCCTAGGAGGGGGGGTCACTATGGCTACACCTTC	CASSPRRGGHYGYTF
NA	TRBJ1-5	NA	TRBV19	TGTGCCAGTAGTATAGCAGGGAGGTTTGATCAGCCCCAGCATTTT	CASSIAGRFDQPQHF
NA	TRBJ1-1	NA	TRBV6-2/TRBV6-3	TGTGCCAGCAGTTACGGTTGGAGGGGAGGCATCATGAACACTGAAGCTTTCTTT	CASSYGWRGGIMNTEAFF
NA	TRBJ1-3	NA	TRBV4-1	TGCGCCAGCAGCCAGGGGGGAGACGGAAACACCATATATTTT	CASSQGGDGNTIYF
NA	TRBJ1-5	NA	TRBV7-8	TGTGCCAGCAGCTTAGGTCTACAGGCTGGTCAGCCCCAGCATTTT	CASSLGLQAGQPQHF
NA	TRBJ2-7	TRBD2	TRBV6-5	TGTGCCAGCAGACAACTAGCGGGAGGGTCCTACGAGCAGTACTTC	CASRQLAGGSYEQYF
NA	TRBJ1-2	NA	TRBV28	TGTGCCAGCCTAACAGGGTCGAACTATGGCTACACCTTC	CASLTGSNYGYTF
NA	TRBJ1-2	NA	TRBV19	TGTGCCAGTAGTCCCCGACCGGGGACCATTGGGGGCTACACCTTC	CASSPRPGTIGGYTF
NA	TRBJ1-5	NA	TRBV30	TGTGCCTGGGGTCAATCGGAGAATCAGCCCCAGCATTTT	CAWGQSENQPQHF
once	TRBJ1-4	NA	TRBV4-1	TGCGCCAGCAGCCAAGAGGGGGGCGCTTCAACTAATGAAAAACTGTTTTTT	CASSQEGGASTNEKLFF
NA	TRBJ2-3	NA	TRBV2	TGTGCCAGCAGCGGCAACACAGATACGCAGTATTTT	CASSGNTDTQYF
few	TRBJ2-7	TRBD2	TRBV19	TGTGCCAGTAGTACGTTACCCGGGACTAGTTTCTACGAGCAGTACTTC	CASSTLPGTSFYEQYF
NA	TRBJ1-2	TRBD1	TRBV27	TGTGCCAGCAGTTTAAGGACAGGGTACGGTGGCTACACCTTC	CASSLRTGYGGYTF
NA	TRBJ1-1	NA	TRBV27	TGTGCCAGCAGTTTAACGGTAATGAACACTGAAGCTTTCTTT	CASSLTVMNTEAFF
NA	TRBJ1-3	NA	TRBV28	TGTGCCAGCAGTTTACCCCCGGGGGCGGGGGGCTCTGGAAACACCATATATTTT	CASSLPPGAGGSGNTIYF
once	TRBJ1-2	TRBD1	TRBV28	TGTGCCAGCAGTTTGAGGACAGGGGTGGATGGCTACACCTTC	CASSLRTGVDGYTF
once	TRBJ2-7	TRBD1	TRBV11-2	TGTGCCAGCAGCTTACTCGACAGGGTTTACGAGCAGTACTTC	CASSLLDRVYEQYF
NA	TRBJ1-2	NA	TRBV29-1	TGCAGCGTGGAAGTCCGGGGGCGCATCTCTAACTATGGCTACACCTTC	CSVEVRGRISNYGYTF
NA	TRBJ2-1	NA	TRBV24-1	TGTGCCACCAGTGACCCCTTTAATGAGCAGTTCTTC	CATSDPFNEQFF
NA	TRBJ1-3	TRBD1	TRBV4-3	TGCGCCAGCAGCCAACAAGCGGGACAGGGGGGAAACACCATATATTTT	CASSQQAGQGGNTIYF
few	TRBJ2-7	NA	TRBV19	TGTGCCAGTAGTATAAGGCTCAGGGCCTACGAGCAGTACTTC	CASSIRLRAYEQYF
NA	TRBJ1-3	TRBD1	TRBV5-4	TGTGCCAGCAGGAACCAGGGGGGTATGGGAAACACCATATATTTT	CASRNQGGMGNTIYF
once	TRBJ2-5	TRBD2	TRBV6-2/TRBV6-3	TGTGCCAGCAGTTACTCGGGGCGGGGGGCAGAAGAGACCCAGTACTTC	CASSYSGRGAEETQYF
NA	TRBJ1-5	NA	TRBV3-1/TRBV3-2	TGTGCCAGCAGCACCGGGGGGCAGCCCCAGCATTTT	CASSTGGQPQHF
NA	TRBJ1-1	NA	TRBV11-2	TGTGCCAGCAGCTTAGGTTTCAGGGGCCCGAACACTGAAGCTTTCTTT	CASSLGFRGPNTEAFF
NA	TRBJ2-1	TRBD2	TRBV18	TGTGCCAGCTCACCGACTAGCGGGGTTTACAATGAGCAGTTCTTC	CASSPTSGVYNEQFF
few	TRBJ1-6	NA	TRBV6-5	TGTGCCAGCAGTTACTCGAAACAGGGTAATTCACCCCTCCACTTT	CASSYSKQGNSPLHF
once	TRBJ2-2	NA	TRBV15	TGTGCCACCAGCAGAACTCGGGCCGGGGAGCTGTTTTTT	CATSRTRAGELFF
NA	TRBJ1-2	NA	TRBV9	TGTGCCAGCAGCGTAGGAACCCACTATGGCTACACCTTC	CASSVGTHYGYTF